This section outlines one T cell receptor (beta chain) sequence together with its context. Repertoires were generated with immunoSEQ multiplex PCR, while TCRdb's copy carries only in-frame clones and drops some. The repertoire has just under 50,000 clones, 80% to 90% of them found once; the top ten carry about 3.2%. The source of the sample is a study of PD-L1 blockade in urothelial cancer. Sample time point: pretreatment peripheral blood. Material: PBMCs, obtained around atezolizumab (anti-PD-L1) treatment. This TCR was sampled from a man aged 65 to 85 with urothelial cancer.

The CDR3 DNA reads TGTGCCAGCAGCTTAGATCAGGGGTTTAATTCACCCCTCCACTTT. Encoded protein: CASSLDQGFNSPLHF. The chain uses TRBV7-2 and TRBJ1-6; possible D gene TRBD1, 6 bases. Trimming took 1 base from V and 6 from J, leaving 10 bases between them. The CDR3 is 15 residues long. Germline V gives CDR1 SGHTA, CDR2 FQGNSA.